This T cell receptor beta chain is from a study of immune heterogeneity within non-small cell lung tumors. Study-wide background: With respect to histology, the tumors encompassed several squamous cell carcinomas, more than nine non-squamous carcinomas and 1 not otherwise specified. Notes on the study in general: Identical dominant CDR3 beta clonotypes recurred among a patient's tumor sites, alongside site-unique high-frequency clones.

TCR beta CDR3 was amplified by multiplex PCR, first round 10 to 11 cycles, 32 V and 13 J primers. Via MiXCR, TCRdb re-called the multiplex PCR reads, giving one row per CDR3 protein. The data hold some 2,700 distinct CDR3 sequences, with around 52% observed a single time. This clonotype was observed a few times. Its cognate antigen is unknown. From germline, CDR1 is LNHDA and CDR2 SQIVND (reference sequence). CDR3 length equals 12 residues. With 1 base removed from V and 3 bases from J, the gap between germline ends came to 3 bases. Template input, which was bulk tumor genomic DNA, totaled 600 to 650 ng per sample. Several biopsies were spaced far apart within each primary tumor and obtained as surgery took place. These patients got curative surgery after being newly diagnosed with untreated non-small cell lung cancer. Individuals who provided samples were patients with newly diagnosed non-small cell lung cancer who were having surgery with curative intent.

The clonotype originates from a man between 65 and 80 years old with non-small cell lung cancer. What was sequenced was lung tumor tissue. This chain links TRBV19 with TRBJ1-1, with D unresolved. The CDR3 DNA reads TGTGCCAGTAGTATAGGACACACTGAAGCTTTCTTT. Encoded protein: CASSIGHTEAFF.